The next 29 T cell receptor beta chains were all read from a single sample in a study of cytomegalovirus exposure and HLA in healthy donors. The primer mix had 60 Vbeta and 13 Jbeta primers. Here immunoSEQ multiplex PCR was the method, and the copy in TCRdb shows in-frame clones only, minus some. Here the sample spans 95,000 to 150,000 clones, around 69% being singletons. Sequenced material: PBMCs. The receptor source for this set is a middle-aged woman in good health and CMV-seropositive.

The CDR3, as DNA: TGTGCCAGCAGCGTAGGAGGAGATGAAAAACTGTTTTTT. Residues: CASSVGGDEKLFF. The chain couples TRBV9 to TRBJ1-4; D remains unclear. The CDR3 contains 13 residues. In germline, CDR1 is SGDLS, CDR2 YYNGEE. With 0 bases removed from V and 6 bases from J, the gap between germline ends came to 6 bases.

The gene calls are TRBV7-9 and TRBJ2-7; D call uncertain. Germline CDR1 is SEHNR and CDR2 is FQNEAQ (reference sequence). This CDR3 is built from 13 residues. The V and J ends lost 5 bases and 2 bases respectively, with 10 bases between them. The CDR3 region is CASSPTDAYEQYF. The CDR3 DNA follows: TGTGCCAGCAGCCCGACTGATGCCTACGAGCAGTACTTC.

This clone was seen only a few times. The chain is built from TRBV9 and TRBJ1-5; 9 bases agree with TRBD1. The V segment lost 4 bases and the J segment 2 bases; nucleotides outside the gene matches: 4. Germline V CDR1 and CDR2: SGDLS, YYNGEE. There are 15 residues in the CDR3. CDR3 sequence (DNA): TGTGCCAGCAGCCAGGGACAGGGTGGCAATCAGCCCCAGCATTTT. Protein sequence: CASSQGQGGNQPQHF.

This clone was detected a few times. This chain links TRBV19 with TRBJ1-2; maybe TRBD1 (5 bases). This CDR3 is 14 amino acids long. V lost 9 bases and J 3 bases, leaving 17 bases between the germline ends. The germline V gene has CDR1 LNHDA and CDR2 SQIVND (reference sequence). The CDR3 DNA sequence: TGTGCCAGCAACTACGGCAGGGTCGACTATGGCTACACCTTC. This translates into CASNYGRVDYGYTF. The full variable domain, its missing parts supplied by reference TRBV19 and TRBJ1-2, is DGGITQSPKYLFRKEGQNVTLSCEQNLNHDAMYWYRQDPGQGLRLIYYSQIVNDFQKGDIAEGYSVSREKKESFPLTVTSAQKNPTAFYLCASNYGRVDYGYTFGSGTRLTVV.

V usage is TRBV7-9 and J usage is TRBJ2-7; possibly TRBD2 for D (5 bases). The CDR3 is made up of 14 amino acids. The V gene's germline CDR1 is SEHNR and CDR2 FQNEAQ (reference sequence). V lost 5 bases to trimming and J lost 3 bases, with 14 bases between them. The CDR3 DNA reads as TGTGCCAGCAGCGAGCCCGGGGTCCTCTACGAGCAGTACTTC. This codes for CASSEPGVLYEQYF.

This sequence joins TRBV5-1 and TRBJ1-6; 8 nucleotides agree with TRBD1. This CDR3 contains 17 residues. V lost 4 bases and J lost 3; bases outside the gene matches: 9. Germline V gives CDR1 SGHRS, CDR2 YFSETQ. DNA of the CDR3: TGCGCCAGCAGCCCCGGACAGGGATGGGACTATAATTCACCCCTCCACTTT. Its protein product is CASSPGQGWDYNSPLHF.

The chain has TRBV6-5 and TRBJ1-2; D not certain. This CDR3 comprises 15 residues. The V and J ends lost 7 bases and 2 bases respectively, with 17 bases between them. The germline CDR1 and CDR2 sequences are MNHEY and SVGAGI. The CDR3: CASTLPSSSNYGYTF. The CDR3 nucleotides read TGTGCCAGCACCCTACCCTCCTCCTCAAACTATGGCTACACCTTC.

Worth noting for this clone: One end of the junction fails to match germline, which may point to a read error. This sequence joins TRBV29-1 and TRBJ1-2, with D possibly being TRBD1 (6 bases). Germline V gene sequence: CDR1 SQVTM, CDR2 ANQGSEA. This CDR3 is 12 amino acids long. The DNA for the CDR3 is TGCAGCGTTGAAAAGACAGGATTTGGCTACCCCTTC. Protein product: CSVEKTGFGYPF.

This sequence joins TRBV7-6 and TRBJ2-2; weak D call: TRBD2 (6 bases). CDR3 length equals 17 residues. Trimming removed 5 bases at V and 1 base at J, with 17 bases between. CDR1 and CDR2 (germline): SGHVS, FNYEAQ. The CDR3 is CASSTVAASENTGELFF. DNA of the CDR3: TGTGCCAGCAGCACGGTCGCGGCTAGCGAGAACACCGGGGAGCTGTTTTTT.

The chain uses TRBV18 and TRBJ1-1, with TRBD1 matching 8 bases. This CDR3 contains 13 residues. Trimming cost V 5 bases and J 3 bases; bases outside gene matches: 2. Germline CDR1 KGHSH, CDR2 LQKENI. The CDR3 reads CASSATGDTEAFF. CDR3 DNA: TGTGCCAGCTCAGCGACAGGGGACACTGAAGCTTTCTTT.

This clone was counted a few times. The chain joins TRBV6-1 to TRBJ2-3, with 8 nucleotides matching TRBD2. With 6 bases clipped from V and 0 bases from J, the junction kept 5 bases outside the gene matches. Germline CDR1 reads MNHNS; CDR2 reads SASEGT. The CDR3 runs to 15 residues. This chain's CDR3 is CASRSSGASTDTQYF. The CDR3 region has the DNA TGTGCCAGCAGGAGTAGCGGGGCTAGCACAGATACGCAGTATTTT.

The chain carries TRBV2 and TRBJ2-5; 7 nucleotides match TRBD1. Germline values: CDR1 SNHLY, CDR2 FYNNEI. V shed 2 bases, J shed 5 bases, and the junction held 8 bases outside the gene matches. This CDR3 region has 15 residues. The CDR3 DNA follows: TGTGCCAGCAGTGAATTGGGGACAGCCTGGGAGACCCAGTACTTC. Translating it yields CASSELGTAWETQYF. The full variable domain, in which reference TRBV2 and TRBJ2-5 provide the parts outside the CDR3, is EPEVTQTPSHQVTQMGQEVILRCVPISNHLYFYWYRQILGQKVEFLVSFYNNEISEKSEIFDDQFSVERPDGSNFTLKIRSTKLEDSAMYFCASSELGTAWETQYFGPGTRLLVL.

This chain connects TRBV5-1 to TRBJ2-5; 14 positions agree with TRBD2. CDR3 size: 18 residues. V dropped 3 bases and J dropped 5; count of bases not matched to a gene: 12. Per the germline V gene, CDR1 is SGHRS and CDR2 is YFSETQ. The CDR3: CASSSITGTSGSEETQYF. As DNA, the CDR3 is TGCGCCAGCAGCTCAATTACCGGGACTAGCGGGAGTGAGGAGACCCAGTACTTC. Combining the CDR3 with reference TRBV5-1 and TRBJ2-5 gives the whole variable domain KAGVTQTPRYLIKTRGQQVTLSCSPISGHRSVSWYQQTPGQGLQFLFEYFSETQRNKGNFPGRFSGRQFSNSRSEMNVSTLELGDSALYLCASSSITGTSGSEETQYFGPGTRLLVL.

The V and J genes are TRBV6-6 and TRBJ1-5, with D perhaps TRBD1 (5 bases). V was shortened by 4 bases and J by 2 bases, with 15 bases between the two germline ends. The CDR3 has 16 amino acids. The germline V gene has CDR1 MNHNY and CDR2 SVGAGI (reference sequence). In DNA, the CDR3 is TGTGCCAGCAGTTCCGCGGGGGGAGGGGGCAATCAGCCCCAGCATTTT. This codes for CASSSAGGGGNQPQHF.

The chain has TRBV19 and TRBJ2-2; 7 nucleotides line up with TRBD2. The germline CDR1 and CDR2 sequences are LNHDA and SQIVND (reference sequence). After removal of 7 bases from V and 3 bases from J, the junction contained 8 bases not matched to a gene. CDR3 length equals 15 residues. CDR3 DNA sequence: TGTGCCAGTATTTCGGCTAGCGGATACACCGGGGAGCTGTTTTTT. Amino acid sequence: CASISASGYTGELFF.

This chain joins TRBV7-6 and TRBJ1-5; TRBD1 aligns across 8 bases. The V gene's germline CDR1 is SGHVS and CDR2 FNYEAQ. J was trimmed by 6 bases and V by 2 bases; bases with no gene match: 6. The CDR3 covers 15 residues. This CDR3 is CASSLTQGVGQPQHF. DNA of the CDR3: TGTGCCAGCAGCTTAACACAGGGGGTAGGTCAGCCCCAGCATTTT.

The chain has TRBV7-6 and TRBJ2-5; 7 bases fit TRBD1. The germline CDR1 and CDR2 sequences are SGHVS and FNYEAQ. The CDR3 length is 17 residues. After removal of 0 bases from V and 5 bases from J, the junction contained 12 bases not matched to a gene. CDR3 coding DNA: TGTGCCAGCAGCTTAGCGTACAATTCATACAGGGGCGAGACCCAGTACTTC. Encoded protein: CASSLAYNSYRGETQYF.

This chain uses TRBV6-4 with TRBJ2-3; the match to TRBD1 covers 7 bases. Germline V gene lookup returns CDR1 MRHNA and CDR2 SNTAGT. The CDR3 totals 15 residues. Trimming took 6 bases from V and 7 from J; bases not matched to a gene: 13. CDR3 loop: CASSSEPGQHHTQYF. CDR3 DNA: TGTGCCAGCAGCTCCGAACCGGGACAGCATCATACGCAGTATTTT.

This rearrangement joins TRBV11-2 to TRBJ2-5; 10 bases line up with TRBD1. J gave up 3 bases and V 5 bases, and 6 bases lay outside the gene matches. Germline CDR1 is SGHAT and CDR2 is FQNNGV. The CDR3 is made up of 15 amino acids. DNA for the CDR3: TGTGCCAGCAGCGCCCGGACAGGGGGGAAAGAGACCCAGTACTTC. It yields the protein CASSARTGGKETQYF.

J is TRBJ1-2 and V is TRBV5-1; D is uncertain. V lost 0 bases to trimming and J lost 8 bases, with 11 bases between them. From germline, CDR1 is SGHRS and CDR2 YFSETQ. The CDR3 is made up of 13 amino acids. CDR3 nucleotides: TGCGCCAGCAGCTTGGCCTCCTCAGTAGGCTACACCTTC. Translation gives CASSLASSVGYTF.

This clone was recorded a few times. The chain couples TRBV18 to TRBJ1-2; D may be TRBD1 (6 bases). Germline V lookup: CDR1 KGHSH, CDR2 LQKENI. V lost 3 bases and J 9 bases, leaving 29 bases between the germline ends. The CDR3 sequence is 18 residues long. The CDR3 nucleotides are TGTGCCAGCTCACCCGGCACGCCCCACCGGGACAAGTTTACCAGCTACACCTTC. This codes for CASSPGTPHRDKFTSYTF.

The gene calls are TRBV5-1 and TRBJ1-1; 10 bases map to TRBD1. This CDR3 has 15 residues. Losses at the gene ends were 3 bases for V and 10 bases for J; bases not matched to a gene: 12. Germline values: CDR1 SGHRS, CDR2 YFSETQ. CDR3 region: CASSSALAGQGGAFF. CDR3 in DNA: TGCGCCAGCAGCTCTGCCCTAGCCGGACAGGGGGGAGCTTTCTTT.

This clone was seen a few times. This chain connects TRBV15 to TRBJ2-1, with TRBD2 matching 10 bases. There are 13 residues in the CDR3. The germline gives CDR1 LNHNV, CDR2 YYDKDF (reference sequence). V lost 2 bases to trimming and J lost 8 bases; unmatched junction nucleotides: 0. CDR3 sequence reads: CATSRLAGDEQFF. The CDR3 bases are TGTGCCACCAGCAGACTAGCGGGGGATGAGCAGTTCTTC.

This clone came up a few times. The chain employs TRBV6-1 and TRBJ2-1, with no clear D. There are 10 residues in the CDR3. V lost 1 base to trimming and J lost 12 bases, with 4 bases between them. The V gene's germline CDR1 is MNHNS and CDR2 SASEGT. CDR3 sequence reads: CASSEVRQFF. CDR3 bases: TGTGCCAGCAGTGAAGTTCGGCAGTTCTTC.

The rearrangement links TRBV5-8 to TRBJ2-1; 7 bases align to TRBD1. Germline CDR1 SGHTS, CDR2 YDEGEE. V shed 3 bases, J shed 8 bases, and the junction held 8 bases outside the gene matches. The CDR3 is 14 residues long. CDR3 nucleotides: TGTGCCAGCAGCTCACAGGGGATCATACATGAGCAGTTCTTC. This gives the protein CASSSQGIIHEQFF.

V gene TRBV5-1 combines with J gene TRBJ2-1, with 15 bases aligning to TRBD2. CDR1 and CDR2 (germline): SGHRS, YFSETQ. Unmatched junction bases numbered 10, after V lost 3 bases and J lost 12 bases. The CDR3 contains 16 residues. CDR3 in DNA: TGCGCCAGCAGCTCGCCCGGGACTAGCGGGAGGACGGGGCAGTTCTTC. This codes for CASSSPGTSGRTGQFF.

The V call is TRBV5-1, the J call TRBJ2-7, with D possibly TRBD2 on 5 matching bases. The V and J ends lost 6 bases and 5 bases respectively, with 9 bases between them. This CDR3 region has 11 residues. Germline CDR1 SGHRS, CDR2 YFSETQ. CDR3 bases: TGCGCCAGCACCCCGGAGGACGAGCAGTACTTC. This gives the protein CASTPEDEQYF.

The rearrangement uses TRBV27 and TRBJ2-5; 8 nucleotides line up with TRBD1. Per the germline V gene, CDR1 is MNHEY and CDR2 is SMNVEV (reference sequence). V was clipped by 7 bases and J by 1 base; unmatched bases: 8. The CDR3 covers 15 residues. The CDR3 spells CASTAGGAPQETQYF. Written as DNA, the CDR3 is TGTGCCAGCACAGCAGGGGGCGCCCCCCAAGAGACCCAGTACTTC.

J is TRBJ1-3 and V is TRBV28; no reliable D call. This CDR3 is built from 16 residues. Trimming left V 4 bases short and J 0 bases short, with 13 bases between. Germline values: CDR1 MDHEN, CDR2 SYDVKM. The CDR3 sequence is CASSSPGESSGNTIYF. The CDR3 nucleotides are TGTGCCAGCAGTTCCCCCGGGGAGAGCTCTGGAAACACCATATATTTT. The full variable domain, with the rest looked up from reference TRBV28 and TRBJ1-3, is DVKVTQSSRYLVKRTGEKVFLECVQDMDHENMFWYRQDPGLGLRLIYFSYDVKMKEKGDIPEGYSVSREKKERFSLILESASTNQTSMYLCASSSPGESSGNTIYFGEGSWLTVV.